These 26 T cell receptor beta chains came from one sample sequenced in a study of OX40 agonist ivuxolimab in advanced cancers. Generated by immunoSEQ multiplex PCR, the TCRdb table keeps only in-frame clones and is missing some. The data show about 90,000 clones, more than 80% seen once. The source material was CD4+ or CD8+ T cells sorted from blood, sampled in a trial of the OX40 agonist ivuxolimab. These receptors originate from an adult with an advanced solid tumor such as melanoma, head and neck, liver or kidney cancer.

This clone has only one observation. The chain uses TRBV19 and TRBJ1-2; D is ambiguous. V was cut by 7 bases and J by 0 bases, with 15 bases left in between. The CDR3 consists of 15 residues. In germline, CDR1 is LNHDA, CDR2 SQIVND (reference sequence). For the CDR3, the DNA is TGTGCCAGTACTGGGTCCATACGAGCTAACTATGGCTACACCTTC. This gives the protein CASTGSIRANYGYTF.

This clone was observed a handful of times. This chain links TRBV30 with TRBJ1-5; D is undetermined. The V gene lost 3 bases and the J gene lost 6 bases, with 9 bases spanning the gap. This CDR3 spans 12 amino acids. From germline, CDR1 is GTSNPN and CDR2 SVGIG (reference sequence). CDR3 in DNA: TGTGCCTGGAGCGCCACGGTTCAGCCCCAGCATTTT. The encoded protein is CAWSATVQPQHF.

This rearrangement joins TRBV9 to TRBJ2-7; no firm D call. Looked up from germline, CDR1 is SGDLS and CDR2 is YYNGEE. The CDR3 consists of 13 residues. V was clipped by 0 bases and J by 7 bases, with 11 bases between them. CDR3 nucleotide sequence: TGTGCCAGCAGCGTAGGCACCGGCATGGAGCAGTACTTC. Its translation is CASSVGTGMEQYF.

The chain is built from TRBV7-2 and TRBJ2-1; D may be TRBD2 (5 bases). V was clipped by 5 bases and J by 8 bases, with 19 bases between them. The length of the CDR3 is 15 residues. CDR1 is SGHTA and CDR2 is FQGNSA in the germline V gene. CDR3 sequence: CASSPLASVMDEQFF. As DNA, the CDR3 is TGTGCCAGCAGCCCCCTAGCCAGTGTCATGGATGAGCAGTTCTTC.

This chain connects TRBV6-4 to TRBJ2-1; the D call may be TRBD1 or TRBD2 (5 bases each). The V end lost 0 bases, the J end lost 7 bases, and 10 bases lay between the germline ends. This CDR3 has 14 amino acids. Germline CDR1 and CDR2: MRHNA and SNTAGT. The CDR3 DNA sequence: TGTGCCAGCAGTGACTCGCTCTGGGGGAATGAGCAGTTCTTC. Amino acid sequence: CASSDSLWGNEQFF.

The chain couples TRBV27 to TRBJ2-1; 7 nucleotides line up with TRBD2. CDR3 length: 16 amino acids. Germline loops: CDR1 MNHEY, CDR2 SMNVEV (reference sequence). After removal of 5 bases from V and 4 bases from J, the junction contained 11 bases not matched to a gene. The CDR3 here is CASSPRRSSGYNEQFF. CDR3 coding DNA: TGTGCCAGCAGTCCCCGGAGGTCTAGCGGATACAATGAGCAGTTCTTC.

The chain employs TRBV4-1 and TRBJ1-4, with 9 positions matching TRBD1. This CDR3 is 16 amino acids long. The junction had 10 bases not matched to a gene; V was cut back by 3 bases and J by 8 bases. CDR1 and CDR2 (germline): MGHRA, YSYEKL. CDR3 sequence reads: CASSHLQGAGTEKLFF. The CDR3 DNA is TGCGCCAGCAGCCATTTACAGGGGGCCGGGACGGAAAAACTGTTTTTT.

In its sample, this clone was seen once. The chain carries TRBV4-2 and TRBJ2-2; TRBD2 matches at 10 bases. The CDR3 covers 16 residues. The germline V gene encodes CDR1 LGHNA and CDR2 YNFKEQ. Trimming at V came to 0 bases and at J to 6 bases, leaving 4 bases not matched to a gene. CDR3 in DNA: TGTGCCAGCAGCCAAGATAGGAGCGGGAGGGCCGGGGAGCTGTTTTTT. Translation: CASSQDRSGRAGELFF.

The V and J genes are TRBV10-3 and TRBJ1-1; D remains unclear. There are 14 residues in the CDR3. Trimming removed 4 bases at V and 1 base at J, with 10 bases between. Germline lookup yields CDR1 ENHRY and CDR2 SYGVKD. CDR3 sequence reads: CAISVQAENTEAFF. The CDR3 DNA follows: TGTGCCATCAGTGTTCAGGCAGAGAACACTGAAGCTTTCTTT.

The V call is TRBV19, the J call TRBJ2-7; tentatively, D is TRBD2 (5 bases). Trimming left V 0 bases short and J 0 bases short, with 6 bases between. This CDR3 region has 14 residues. Germline assignment: CDR1 LNHDA and CDR2 SQIVND (reference sequence). CDR3 nucleotides: TGTGCCAGTAGTATAGAAGGGAGCTCCTACGAGCAGTACTTC. This gives the protein CASSIEGSSYEQYF.

The sample holds one count of this clone. The gene calls are TRBV28 and TRBJ1-2; 8 bases are a match to TRBD1. The length of the CDR3 is 15 residues. CDR1 and CDR2 from the germline V gene are MDHEN and SYDVKM. The junction had 5 bases not matched to a gene; V was cut back by 5 bases and J by 0 bases. CDR3 bases: TGTGCCAGCAGTCCCGAGGACAGGGCTAACTATGGCTACACCTTC. This sequence encodes CASSPEDRANYGYTF.

The chain combines TRBV2 with TRBJ2-4, with D perhaps matching TRBD2 (6 bases). The CDR3 consists of 17 residues. V lost 1 base and J lost 4, with 17 bases in between. Per the germline V gene, CDR1 is SNHLY and CDR2 is FYNNEI. The CDR3 DNA sequence: TGTGCCAGCAGTGAAGAATTTAGCAGGAGGGGAAAAAACATTCAGTACTTC. As protein: CASSEEFSRRGKNIQYF.

In this sample, this clone turned up once. The V call is TRBV29-1, the J call TRBJ1-1, with D possibly TRBD1 on 5 matching bases. The germline V gene encodes CDR1 SQVTM and CDR2 ANQGSEA. The CDR3 spans 13 residues. With 7 bases removed from V and 2 bases from J, the gap between germline ends came to 14 bases. The CDR3 DNA reads as TGCAGCGCCGGAAGGGGCGCTAACACTGAAGCTTTCTTT. It specifies CSAGRGANTEAFF.

The chain carries TRBV29-1 and TRBJ2-5; unclear D gene. The length of the CDR3 is 13 residues. V was shortened by 3 bases and J by 3 bases, with 11 bases between the two germline ends. CDR1 SQVTM and CDR2 ANQGSEA come from the germline V gene. CDR3 sequence: CSVDPGRKETQYF. In nucleotides, the CDR3 is TGCAGCGTTGATCCGGGTAGAAAAGAGACCCAGTACTTC.

The chain has TRBV19 and TRBJ2-2; D remains unclear. Between the trimmed V and J ends, which lost 6 bases and 0 bases, there was a span of 11 bases. CDR1 is LNHDA and CDR2 is SQIVND in the germline V gene (reference sequence). The CDR3 has 15 amino acids. The DNA for the CDR3 is TGTGCCAGTAGGTCTTGGCTAACGAACACCGGGGAGCTGTTTTTT. Amino acid sequence: CASRSWLTNTGELFF.

The rearrangement uses TRBV4-3 and TRBJ2-7; D remains unclear. Trimming cost V 0 bases and J 1 base, with 4 bases left between them. The CDR3 runs to 13 residues. From germline, CDR1 is LGHNA and CDR2 YSLEER. The CDR3 loop reads CASSQDRSYEQYF. The CDR3 nucleotides are TGCGCCAGCAGCCAAGACAGATCCTACGAGCAGTACTTC.

The gene calls are TRBV9 and TRBJ2-2, with TRBD2 matching 8 bases. Germline CDR1 and CDR2: SGDLS and YYNGEE. Germline trimming cut 4 bases from V and 6 bases from J; bases unmatched to any gene: 5. This CDR3 comprises 14 residues. In DNA, the CDR3 is TGTGCCAGCAGCAGACTAGCGAGTGCCGGGGAGCTGTTTTTT. It codes for CASSRLASAGELFF.

The chain couples TRBV30 to TRBJ1-3; perhaps TRBD1 as D (5 bases). V was clipped by 2 bases and J by 2 bases, with 16 bases between them. The germline V gene has CDR1 GTSNPN and CDR2 SVGIG (reference sequence). The length of the CDR3 is 16 residues. As DNA, the CDR3 is TGTGCCTGGAGTAAGCAGGGCTACAGTACTGGAAACACCATATATTTT. Translated: CAWSKQGYSTGNTIYF.

The gene calls are TRBV18 and TRBJ1-1; maybe TRBD1 (5 bases). Germline loops: CDR1 KGHSH, CDR2 LQKENI. This CDR3 comprises 14 residues. V shed 0 bases and J shed 3 bases, with 8 bases lying between them. The CDR3 loop reads CASSPPGRYTEAFF. In DNA form, the CDR3 reads TGTGCCAGCTCACCACCGGGACGGTACACTGAAGCTTTCTTT.

The rearrangement joins TRBV6-1 to TRBJ1-1; D not resolved. The germline V and J ends were trimmed by 6 bases and 4 bases, with 12 bases remaining between them. This CDR3 region has 13 residues. Germline loops: CDR1 MNHNS, CDR2 SASEGT. The CDR3: CASSAMGPTEAFF. The CDR3 DNA is TGTGCCAGCAGCGCCATGGGCCCCACTGAAGCTTTCTTT.

The V and J genes are TRBV30 and TRBJ1-2; 8 nucleotides line up with TRBD1. The CDR3 is 14 residues long. J was trimmed by 4 bases and V by 3 bases; bases with no gene match: 7. Germline V gives CDR1 GTSNPN, CDR2 SVGIG (reference sequence). CDR3 sequence: CAWRSGQGGYGYTF. For the CDR3, the DNA is TGTGCCTGGAGATCCGGACAGGGAGGCTATGGCTACACCTTC.

The chain has TRBV19 and TRBJ2-1, with D possibly matching TRBD2 (5 bases). This CDR3 contains 13 residues. The V gene's germline CDR1 is LNHDA and CDR2 SQIVND (reference sequence). V was pared by 10 bases and J by 5 bases, with 15 bases between. The CDR3 loop is CATTRGGDNEQFF. DNA of the CDR3: TGTGCCACGACCCGCGGAGGAGACAATGAGCAGTTCTTC.

V gene TRBV10-3 combines with J gene TRBJ2-1; 7 bases align to TRBD1. The CDR3 extends over 15 amino acids. With 5 bases clipped from V and 1 base from J, the junction kept 5 bases outside the gene matches. Germline CDR1 and CDR2: ENHRY and SYGVKD. The CDR3 here is CAISRRQGSYNEQFF. The CDR3, as DNA: TGTGCCATCAGTCGCAGACAGGGATCCTACAATGAGCAGTTCTTC.

The chain couples TRBV6-5 to TRBJ1-3; TRBD1 is a possible D gene (5 bases). Germline V gene data show CDR1 as MNHEY and CDR2 as SVGAGI. The CDR3 has 15 amino acids. V lost 4 bases and J lost 2, with 12 bases in between. The CDR3 sequence: CASSWGLAPGNTIYF. CDR3 nucleotide sequence: TGTGCCAGCAGTTGGGGACTGGCGCCTGGAAACACCATATATTTT.

This chain connects TRBV5-1 to TRBJ1-2, with TRBD1 matching over 9 bases. The trim removed 3 bases at V and 4 bases at J, leaving 4 bases unmatched. This CDR3 contains 14 residues. Germline CDR1 and CDR2: SGHRS and YFSETQ. In DNA, the CDR3 is TGCGCCAGCAGCTCCGGGACAGGGACCTATGGCTACACCTTC. Its translation: CASSSGTGTYGYTF.

The CDR3 region is CASSHAGAGEKLFF. The DNA for the CDR3 is TGCGCCAGCAGCCATGCGGGGGCCGGTGAAAAACTGTTTTTT. The chain couples TRBV5-1 to TRBJ1-4, with D maybe TRBD1 (6 bases). The germline V gene encodes CDR1 SGHRS and CDR2 YFSETQ. The CDR3 sequence is 14 residues long. The V gene lost 4 bases and the J gene lost 7 bases, with 14 bases spanning the gap. The whole variable domain, filled in from reference TRBV5-1 and TRBJ1-4, reads KAGVTQTPRYLIKTRGQQVTLSCSPISGHRSVSWYQQTPGQGLQFLFEYFSETQRNKGNFPGRFSGRQFSNSRSEMNVSTLELGDSALYLCASSHAGAGEKLFFGSGTQLSVL.